Shown below are 17 T cell receptor beta chains from a single sample sequenced in a study of T cells after yellow fever vaccination. One entry per CDR3 protein results from TCRdb running MiXCR on the 5' RACE reads. The sample includes about 340,000 distinct CDR3 sequences, more than 8.5% of them seen just once. Sequenced material: PBMCs, taken on the day of the first yellow fever vaccination. The source is a man between 18 and 35 years old who received the YFV17D yellow fever vaccine.

The rearrangement joins TRBV5-5 to TRBJ2-7; 10 nucleotides agree with TRBD1. Germline values: CDR1 SGHKS, CDR2 YYEKEE (reference sequence). After removal of 4 bases from V and 5 bases from J, the junction contained 15 bases not matched to a gene. This CDR3 is built from 17 residues. CDR3 in DNA: TGTGCCAGCAGCCCAATAGCTGGGGACAGGGGACGAAACGAGCAGTACGTC. Encoded protein: CASSPIAGDRGRNEQYV.

In its sample, this clonotype was seen many times. J is TRBJ2-3 and V is TRBV21-1; the table names TRBD2, a call not compared with the DNA. TRBV21-1 is assigned pseudogene status. The CDR3 extends over 21 amino acids. CDR3 nucleotides: TGTGCCAGCAGCAAAGGGGCACTAGCGGGGGGCCAGGTTTCCCCCAGAGATACGCAGTATTTT. Translated: CASSKGALAGGQVSPRDTQYF.

There are a few counts of this clonotype. The rearrangement links TRBV5-8 to TRBJ1-5; D unclear. The CDR3 is 14 amino acids. CDR1 is SGHTS and CDR2 is YDEGEE in the germline V gene. The V gene lost 0 bases and the J gene lost 7 bases, with 11 bases spanning the gap. The CDR3 sequence: CASSLVSRYQPQHF. The CDR3 region has the DNA TGTGCCAGCAGCTTGGTAAGCAGGTACCAGCCCCAGCATTTT.

Only a few counts were recorded for this clonotype. This sequence joins TRBV12-3 or TRBV12-4 and TRBJ1-5; TRBD1 aligns across 7 bases. V trimming: 3 bases; J trimming: 3 bases; junction bases outside the gene matches: 5. This CDR3 comprises 15 residues. This CDR3 reads CASSFNRGNNQPQHF. CDR3 nucleotide sequence: TGTGCCAGCAGTTTCAACAGGGGTAACAATCAGCCCCAGCATTTT.

This clonotype was counted only a few times. The V gene is TRBV20-1, the J gene TRBJ1-5; D unclear. Per the germline V gene, CDR1 is DFQATT and CDR2 is SNEGSKA (reference sequence). The CDR3 has 14 residues. V lost 1 base, J lost 2 bases, and 9 bases lay in between. CDR3 protein: CSARGGSGNQPQHF. Written as DNA, the CDR3 is TGCAGTGCTAGAGGGGGAAGTGGCAATCAGCCCCAGCATTTT.

This chain joins TRBV6-2 or TRBV6-3 and TRBJ2-3; TRBD2 might be the D (6 bases). The germline V gene has CDR1 MNHEY and CDR2 SVGEGT. V gave up 7 bases and J gave up 3 bases, with 20 bases separating them. The CDR3 runs to 16 residues. The CDR3 DNA sequence: TGTGCCAGCACACCTCGGCTAACGGCGGGGACAGATACGCAGTATTTT. Translation gives CASTPRLTAGTDTQYF.

This clonotype came up a few times. The chain uses TRBV3-1 and TRBJ1-1, with D perhaps matching TRBD1 (6 bases). The CDR3 is 18 residues long. Germline CDR1 and CDR2: LGHDT and YNNKEL (reference sequence). Trimming took off 3 bases at V and 6 bases at J, with 26 bases between the two ends. CDR3: CASSHPTGGGTGWAEAFF. The CDR3 nucleotides read TGTGCCAGCAGCCACCCTACCGGGGGTGGTACAGGGTGGGCTGAAGCTTTCTTT.

The chain carries TRBV5-6 and TRBJ1-6; D not resolved. Germline V lookup: CDR1 SGHDT, CDR2 YYEEEE. The V gene lost 3 bases and the J gene lost 6 bases, with 13 bases spanning the gap. The CDR3 runs to 15 residues. The CDR3: CASSWDRKPNSPLHF. The CDR3, as DNA: TGTGCCAGCAGCTGGGATCGAAAACCTAATTCACCCCTCCACTTT. The full variable domain, completed using reference TRBV5-6 and TRBJ1-6, is DAGVTQSPTHLIKTRGQQVTLRCSPKSGHDTVSWYQQALGQGPQFIFQYYEEEERQRGNFPDRFSGHQFPNYSSELNVNALLLGDSALYLCASSWDRKPNSPLHFGNGTRLTVT.

In its sample, this clonotype was seen many times. The rearrangement joins TRBV9 to TRBJ2-1; perhaps TRBD1 as D (6 bases). This CDR3 spans 14 amino acids. Trimming removed 4 bases at V and 9 bases at J, with 17 bases between. The germline gives CDR1 SGDLS, CDR2 YYNGEE. Here the CDR3 DNA reads TGTGCCAGCAGCCCCAGCAGGGGTGGGGCTGAGCAGTTCTTC. Translation: CASSPSRGGAEQFF. Supplemented by reference TRBV9 and TRBJ2-1, the full variable domain reads DSGVTQTPKHLITATGQRVTLRCSPRSGDLSVYWYQQSLDQGLQFLIQYYNGEERAKGNILERFSAQQFPDLHSELNLSSLELGDSALYFCASSPSRGGAEQFFGPGTRLTVL.

This clonotype showed up just a few times. The chain is built from TRBV3-1 and TRBJ2-7; D call uncertain. Germline V gives CDR1 LGHDT, CDR2 YNNKEL (reference sequence). This CDR3 is built from 11 residues. Trimming took off 2 bases at V and 7 bases at J, with 6 bases between the two ends. CDR3 protein: CASSQIEEQYF. The CDR3 bases are TGTGCCAGCAGCCAAATCGAAGAGCAGTACTTC.

This clonotype was seen more than once but under ten times. The rearrangement joins TRBV19 to TRBJ2-5; no clear D. The V and J ends lost 4 bases and 5 bases respectively, with 11 bases between them. This CDR3 has 13 amino acids. Germline lookup yields CDR1 LNHDA and CDR2 SQIVND (reference sequence). CDR3 region: CASSRVIAETQYF. The CDR3 coding sequence is TGTGCCAGTAGTAGGGTAATCGCGGAGACCCAGTACTTC.

This clonotype was observed many times. CDR3 sequence: CASSLISSYNEQFF. DNA for the CDR3: TGTGCCAGCAGCTTAATAAGTTCCTACAATGAGCAGTTCTTC. V gene TRBV7-2 combines with J gene TRBJ2-1; D remains ambiguous. V was clipped by 2 bases and J by 1 base, with 6 bases between them. The CDR3 consists of 14 residues. Germline V gives CDR1 SGHTA, CDR2 FQGNSA.

This chain joins TRBV7-2 and TRBJ2-7; D gene unclear. The V and J ends lost 2 bases and 6 bases respectively, with 14 bases between them. In germline, CDR1 is SGHTA, CDR2 FQGNSA. The CDR3 covers 14 residues. CDR3 coding DNA: TGTGCCAGCAGCTTAAGTATCTCCCCCCCCGAGCAGTACTTC. Translated: CASSLSISPPEQYF. The variable domain in full, completed from reference TRBV7-2 and TRBJ2-7, reads GAGVSQSPSNKVTEKGKDVELRCDPISGHTALYWYRQSLGQGLEFLIYFQGNSAPDKSGLPSDRFSAERTGGSVSTLTIQRTQQEDSAVYLCASSLSISPPEQYFGPGTRLTVT.

This clonotype was observed a handful of times. The V call is TRBV11-2, the J call TRBJ1-4; the match to TRBD1 covers 10 bases. After removal of 4 bases from V and 7 bases from J, the junction contained 3 bases not matched to a gene. Germline values: CDR1 SGHAT, CDR2 FQNNGV. This CDR3 has 14 residues. The CDR3 loop is CASSSGTGAEKLFF. The CDR3 coding sequence is TGTGCCAGCAGCTCCGGGACAGGGGCTGAAAAACTGTTTTTT.

This clonotype was observed at least ten times. V and J are TRBV5-1 and TRBJ2-1, with a tentative D call TRBD2 (5 bases). Germline-derived CDR1 and CDR2 are SGHRS and YFSETQ. The CDR3 is 15 residues long. V gave up 0 bases and J gave up 0 bases, with 7 bases separating them. CDR3: CASSLERSSYNEQFF. The CDR3 DNA reads as TGCGCCAGCAGCTTGGAGCGGAGCTCCTACAATGAGCAGTTCTTC.

This clonotype was counted at least ten times. CDR3 coding DNA: TGTGCCAGCAGCCAGTGGAAGGAGTGGTCGGCCGGGGAGCTGTTTTTT. Translating gives CASSQWKEWSAGELFF. The V call is TRBV4-2, the J call TRBJ2-2; D gene uncertain. CDR1 LGHNA and CDR2 YNFKEQ come from the germline V gene. CDR3 length equals 16 residues. V was cut by 3 bases and J by 6 bases, with 17 bases left in between.

The chain carries TRBV5-1 and TRBJ1-1; D uncertain. The CDR3 sequence is 16 residues long. Trimming removed 3 bases from V and 1 base from J, with 16 bases in between. Per the germline V gene, CDR1 is SGHRS and CDR2 is YFSETQ. DNA for the CDR3: TGCGCCAGCAGCTCAACGGTCGTAACAGCGAACACTGAAGCTTTCTTT. It translates to CASSSTVVTANTEAFF.